This TCR beta chain comes out of a study of identifying expanded T cells in peripheral blood. Sequenced by immunoSEQ multiplex PCR; TCRdb stores in-frame clones only, minus some. The sample shows around 85,000 clones, about 89% of them seen only once. The length of the CDR3 is 17 residues. The V gene lost 1 base and the J gene lost 3 bases, with 18 bases spanning the gap. Study-level points and caveats: Approximately two-week clone count variance significantly increased as total template count grew. Around 1.2 clones differed between technical replicates, versus around 15 and 19 over time.

On this clone: Its antigen remains unidentified.

The sequenced material came from blood. This clonotype was sampled from a person between 18 and 75 years old in good health. The genes are TRBV23-1 and TRBJ1-2; TRBD1 is a possible D gene (5 bases). TRBV23-1 is an open reading frame, and its role is uncertain. The DNA for the CDR3 is TGCGCCAGCAGTCAATATTTATCGTCGGGGCAGGACTATGGCTACACCTTC. This sequence encodes CASSQYLSSGQDYGYTF.